This T cell receptor beta chain came from a study of human T cells and chemical hapten exposure. Study overall: Diphenylcyclopropenone doses were given weekly to the scalps of patients across the roughly 23-week study. Largely, small differences in pooled library volume made per-sample TCR yields vary.

There are many counts of this clonotype. Its antigen is not known. In germline, CDR1 is SGHAT, CDR2 FQDESV (reference sequence). V trimming: 5 bases; J trimming: 9 bases; junction bases outside the gene matches: 9. The CDR3 sequence is 14 residues long. This sample's time point: pre-sensitization, week 0. Treatment reported: therapeutic diphenylcyclopropenone sensitization with weekly scalp DPC. Points from the study as a whole: Significantly more large CDR3 similarity clusters were formed by expanded TCRs than by controls.

Per the study methods: A typical sample had roughly 96,000 TCRs, with roughly 20,000 to 690,600 overall. TCRdb re-called the RACE reads through MiXCR, storing one row per CDR3 protein. TCRdb's processing, not the authors', yielded these V and J calls. The sample has tens of thousands of distinct CDR3 sequences, roughly 9.9% seen once. The source of this sequence is a woman aged 40 to 50 with alopecia areata. Some clones in this sample may be carry-over from other donors' samples. The genes are TRBV11-1 and TRBJ2-3; 9 positions match TRBD2. Sequenced here: whole blood, sampled in connection with sensitization to the hapten diphenylcyclopropenone (DPC). The CDR3 sequence: CASSRSGGPLTQYF. Written as DNA, the CDR3 is TGTGCCAGCAGCCGCAGCGGGGGGCCATTAACGCAGTATTTT.